This T cell receptor (beta chain) was observed in a study of cytomegalovirus exposure and HLA in healthy donors. Whole-study context: An early data release held tens of millions of unique TCRs from HLA-typed donors.

Notes on this clone: What it binds is not known.

The CDR3 consists of 19 residues. The junction had 13 bases not matched to a gene; V was cut back by 4 bases and J by 0 bases. Per the germline V gene, CDR1 is SGHRS and CDR2 is YFSETQ. Notes on the study in general: Most observed TCR sequences were rare, whereas some public TCRs were detected in many donors. A later examination showed that TCR association rates differed by HLA locus, with DRB1 most and HLA-C fewest. Association of roughly 17,000 TCR beta sequences with HLA alleles was found at 0.05 false discovery rate in a later analysis.

The PCR contained 60 Vbeta and 13 Jbeta primers. Sequenced by immunoSEQ multiplex PCR; TCRdb stores in-frame clones only, minus some. The table records a few hundred thousand clones, about 90% of them present only once. The receptor was derived from a girl aged 2-10 years in good health and CMV-seronegative. The rearrangement links TRBV5-1 to TRBJ2-4; 10 bases agree with TRBD2. Sample: PBMCs. The DNA for the CDR3 is TGCGCCAGCAGCGTCAGGAGCGGGAGGGCCGAGGGAGCCAAAAACATTCAGTACTTC. Its translation: CASSVRSGRAEGAKNIQYF.